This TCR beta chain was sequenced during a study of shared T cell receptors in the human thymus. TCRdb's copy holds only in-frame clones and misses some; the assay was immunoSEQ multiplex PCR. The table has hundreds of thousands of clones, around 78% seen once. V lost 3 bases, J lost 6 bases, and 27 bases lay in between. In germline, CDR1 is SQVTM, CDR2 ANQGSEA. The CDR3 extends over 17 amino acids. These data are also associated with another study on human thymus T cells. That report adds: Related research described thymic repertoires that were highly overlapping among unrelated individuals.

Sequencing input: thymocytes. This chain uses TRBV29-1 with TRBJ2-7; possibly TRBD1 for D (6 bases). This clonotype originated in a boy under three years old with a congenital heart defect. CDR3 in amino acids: CSVEFSPTGLSIGEQYF. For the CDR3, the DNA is TGCAGCGTTGAGTTTTCCCCCACAGGGTTAAGTATAGGCGAGCAGTACTTC.